Below, 26 T cell receptor beta chains from the same sample are listed, as sequenced in a study of cytomegalovirus exposure and HLA in healthy donors. Sequencing used immunoSEQ multiplex PCR; TCRdb keeps in-frame clones, though not all of them. The top ten clones hold around 1% of a sample with 200,000 to 250,000 clones, approximately 90% of them seen once. The sample comprised PBMCs. The receptors come from a woman aged 18-35 years in good health and CMV-seronegative.

The chain joins TRBV19 to TRBJ2-7; maybe TRBD2 (5 bases). CDR1 is LNHDA and CDR2 is SQIVND in the germline V gene (reference sequence). V lost 1 base to trimming and J lost 3 bases, with 16 bases between them. CDR3 size: 16 residues. The CDR3 region is CASSIGFGRRGYEQYF. Written as DNA, the CDR3 is TGTGCCAGTAGTATAGGATTTGGGAGACGCGGCTACGAGCAGTACTTC.

The J gene is TRBJ1-1, the V gene TRBV11-3; weak D call: TRBD1 (5 bases). The germline gives CDR1 SGHNT, CDR2 YENEEA. V shed 0 bases and J shed 0 bases, with 8 bases lying between them. This CDR3 has 15 amino acids. As DNA, the CDR3 is TGTGCCAGCAGCTTAGAAACAGGAATGAACACTGAAGCTTTCTTT. Its protein is CASSLETGMNTEAFF.

The V call is TRBV5-1, the J call TRBJ2-5; D may be TRBD2 (5 bases). Germline V lookup: CDR1 SGHRS, CDR2 YFSETQ. The V and J ends lost 0 bases and 3 bases respectively, with 15 bases between them. The CDR3 has 16 residues. CDR3 nucleotides: TGCGCCAGCAGCTTGGGCCCAGCGGCTGTTAAAGAGACCCAGTACTTC. Protein product: CASSLGPAAVKETQYF.

This sequence joins TRBV4-2 and TRBJ2-7, with a weak D call TRBD2 (6 bases). Germline CDR1 LGHNA, CDR2 YNFKEQ. V was trimmed by 1 base and J by 3 bases, leaving 10 bases between them. The CDR3 is 14 amino acids. The CDR3 DNA reads as TGTGCCAGCAGCCAAGCGGCTAGCGACTACGAGCAGTACTTC. Its translation is CASSQAASDYEQYF.

V gene TRBV4-1 combines with J gene TRBJ2-1; weak D call: TRBD1 (5 bases). V was pared by 3 bases and J by 5 bases, with 20 bases between. Germline V gene sequence: CDR1 MGHRA, CDR2 YSYEKL. This CDR3 is 17 amino acids long. The CDR3 loop is CASSHVLGPRKNNEQFF. The CDR3 DNA is TGCGCCAGCAGCCACGTTCTGGGGCCGAGGAAGAACAATGAGCAGTTCTTC.

This clone was counted once. CDR3 residues: CASTIREGRYEQYF. The DNA for the CDR3 is TGTGCCAGCACGATTCGGGAAGGGCGCTACGAGCAGTACTTC. The chain combines TRBV2 with TRBJ2-7; tentative D call: TRBD2 (5 bases). Between the trimmed V and J ends, which lost 7 bases and 3 bases, there was a span of 16 bases. The CDR3 runs to 14 residues. Germline V gene lookup returns CDR1 SNHLY and CDR2 FYNNEI.

The chain carries TRBV6-5 and TRBJ1-2; 9 bases align to TRBD1. Germline CDR1 MNHEY, CDR2 SVGAGI. The length of the CDR3 is 13 residues. V was clipped by 6 bases and J by 3 bases; unmatched bases: 2. CDR3 sequence: CASRRDRDYGYTF. DNA for the CDR3: TGTGCCAGCAGGAGGGACAGGGACTATGGCTACACCTTC.

The rearrangement joins TRBV30 to TRBJ1-2; D perhaps matches TRBD1 (6 bases). The V and J ends lost 3 bases and 4 bases respectively, with 15 bases between them. Germline lookup yields CDR1 GTSNPN and CDR2 SVGIG (reference sequence). The CDR3 has 14 amino acids. CDR3 DNA sequence: TGTGCCTGGAGAGGATCAGGGGCGGGCTATGGCTACACCTTC. Translated, it gives CAWRGSGAGYGYTF.

This clone was observed a single time. The chain couples TRBV18 to TRBJ2-5, with D tentatively TRBD1 (6 bases). The germline gives CDR1 KGHSH, CDR2 LQKENI. The ends were cut back, 3 bases at V and 5 bases at J, with 16 bases in the middle. The length of the CDR3 is 15 residues. CDR3 nucleotide sequence: TGTGCCAGCTCACCCCTTGTCAGGGGCGGCGAGACCCAGTACTTC. This codes for CASSPLVRGGETQYF.

The chain carries TRBV6-1 and TRBJ2-7; D perhaps matches TRBD1 (7 bases). Trimming removed 2 bases from V and 1 base from J, with 15 bases in between. Germline V gene lookup returns CDR1 MNHNS and CDR2 SASEGT. This CDR3 comprises 16 residues. For the CDR3, the DNA is TGTGCCAGCAGTGAACCGGCAGGGGGAGGATCCTACGAGCAGTACTTC. The encoded protein is CASSEPAGGGSYEQYF.

The J gene is TRBJ2-1, the V gene TRBV19; TRBD2 is a possible D gene (6 bases). The CDR3 sequence is 17 residues long. Trimming removed 7 bases at V and 4 bases at J, with 23 bases between. CDR1 and CDR2 (germline): LNHDA, SQIVND (reference sequence). CDR3 sequence: CASTFDRGGTRYNEQFF. DNA of the CDR3: TGTGCCAGTACCTTTGACCGGGGCGGGACCCGATACAATGAGCAGTTCTTC.

This sequence joins TRBV9 and TRBJ2-1; D is possibly TRBD1 (6 bases). Germline V gene sequence: CDR1 SGDLS, CDR2 YYNGEE. This CDR3 is built from 15 residues. Trimming removed 3 bases from V and 6 bases from J, with 16 bases in between. The CDR3 loop reads CASSASGGPGNEQFF. The DNA for the CDR3 is TGTGCCAGCAGCGCCTCTGGGGGCCCGGGCAATGAGCAGTTCTTC.

This chain uses TRBV27 with TRBJ2-1; TRBD2 matches 10 bases. V shed 3 bases and J 3 bases; nucleotides not matched to a gene: 8. CDR1 is MNHEY, CDR2 SMNVEV, per germline (reference sequence). The CDR3 runs to 17 residues. The CDR3 sequence is CASSFRISGRSYNEQFF. CDR3 DNA: TGTGCCAGCAGTTTTCGAATTAGCGGGAGGAGCTACAATGAGCAGTTCTTC.

The V call is TRBV5-6, the J call TRBJ1-5; D might be TRBD1 (5 bases). The germline V gene has CDR1 SGHDT and CDR2 YYEEEE. Deletions cut 1 base from V and 7 bases from J, with 15 bases between. CDR3 length equals 15 residues. The CDR3 sequence is CASSLRAGLSQPQHF. The DNA of the CDR3 is TGTGCCAGCAGCTTGCGGGCAGGGCTGAGCCAGCCCCAGCATTTT.

The CDR3, as DNA: TGTGCCAGCAGCTTAGAGGGAGGAGACACCATATATTTT. Amino acids: CASSLEGGDTIYF. V gene TRBV7-2 combines with J gene TRBJ1-3; D is unresolved. Per germline, CDR1 SGHTA and CDR2 FQGNSA. The CDR3 sequence is 13 residues long. Deletions cut 1 base from V and 8 bases from J, with 9 bases between. The complete variable domain, with remaining parts taken from reference TRBV7-2 and TRBJ1-3, reads GAGVSQSPSNKVTEKGKDVELRCDPISGHTALYWYRQSLGQGLEFLIYFQGNSAPDKSGLPSDRFSAERTGGSVSTLTIQRTQQEDSAVYLCASSLEGGDTIYFGEGSWLTVV.

This clone was detected once. The CDR3 DNA reads as TGTGCCAGCAGCTTAGTGAGGTCCGCCGTCGGAAACACCATATATTTT. Translating gives CASSLVRSAVGNTIYF. This chain connects TRBV7-9 to TRBJ1-3; D is uncertain. The germline gives CDR1 SEHNR, CDR2 FQNEAQ (reference sequence). The CDR3 consists of 16 residues. V was clipped by 1 base and J by 4 bases, with 14 bases between them.

The V and J genes are TRBV29-1 and TRBJ2-7; 9 bases map to TRBD1. The CDR3 contains 13 residues. V lost 2 bases and J lost 3; bases outside the gene matches: 2. Germline V gives CDR1 SQVTM, CDR2 ANQGSEA. This CDR3 is CSVETGGDYEQYF. The DNA of the CDR3 is TGCAGCGTTGAAACAGGGGGCGACTACGAGCAGTACTTC.

This clone came up once. The V call is TRBV21-1, the J call TRBJ2-7; TRBD1, as called in the table, went unchecked against the DNA. TRBV21-1 has pseudogene status. The CDR3 loop spans 17 amino acids. The CDR3 loop reads CASSRDRALYPLYEQYF. CDR3 DNA: TGTGCCAGCAGCAGAGACAGGGCGCTTTACCCCCTCTACGAGCAGTACTTC.

The V gene is TRBV6-5, the J gene TRBJ1-1; D is possibly TRBD1 (5 bases). Deletions cut 0 bases from V and 9 bases from J, with 14 bases between. This CDR3 has 14 amino acids. From germline, CDR1 is MNHEY and CDR2 SVGAGI. CDR3 bases: TGTGCCAGCAGTTACTCGGCAGACAGAGATAAAGCTTTCTTT. It encodes CASSYSADRDKAFF.

The genes are TRBV27 and TRBJ2-7; TRBD2 is a possible D gene (6 bases). From germline, CDR1 is MNHEY and CDR2 SMNVEV (reference sequence). Trimming left V 3 bases short and J 6 bases short, with 18 bases between. The CDR3 contains 15 residues. The CDR3 region has the DNA TGTGCCAGCAGTTTCCCGCCCGGAGCGGGCTCCGAGCAGTACTTC. Translating gives CASSFPPGAGSEQYF.

This chain joins TRBV19 and TRBJ2-5; possible D gene TRBD1, 6 bases. Germline V gene sequence: CDR1 LNHDA, CDR2 SQIVND (reference sequence). The germline V and J ends were trimmed by 7 bases and 5 bases, with 20 bases remaining between them. The CDR3 consists of 15 residues. CDR3: CASTLGQGSRETQYF. In DNA, the CDR3 is TGTGCCAGTACCCTAGGGCAGGGGAGTAGGGAGACCCAGTACTTC.

The chain recombines TRBV28 with TRBJ1-2, with D unclear. The CDR3 length is 13 residues. Germline CDR1 MDHEN, CDR2 SYDVKM. V was pared by 1 base and J by 5 bases, with 8 bases between. CDR3 in amino acids: CASSLLRTYGYTF. The CDR3 DNA sequence: TGTGCCAGCAGTTTATTGAGGACTTATGGCTACACCTTC.

The rearrangement uses TRBV10-3 and TRBJ2-3; D is perhaps TRBD1 (5 bases). Germline V gene lookup returns CDR1 ENHRY and CDR2 SYGVKD. The CDR3 sequence is 14 residues long. V was clipped by 8 bases and J by 2 bases, with 14 bases between them. CDR3 protein: CAIAGQGATDTQYF. The CDR3 nucleotides read TGTGCCATCGCTGGGCAGGGCGCCACAGATACGCAGTATTTT.

The chain couples TRBV10-2 to TRBJ2-7, with D perhaps TRBD2 (6 bases). V was clipped by 10 bases and J by 7 bases, with 20 bases between them. CDR3 size: 13 residues. Germline values: CDR1 WSHSY, CDR2 SAAADI. The CDR3 DNA sequence: TGCGCCACGGGTGGGCAGGGTGCGGGGGAGCAGTACTTC. Translating it yields CATGGQGAGEQYF.

J is TRBJ2-3 and V is TRBV2, with a possible D match to TRBD2 (6 bases). The V end was cut by 3 bases, the J end by 0 bases, with 16 bases between. CDR3 size: 17 residues. CDR1 SNHLY and CDR2 FYNNEI come from the germline V gene. The CDR3 nucleotides are TGTGCCAGCAGTGATCCCCTTAGCCGGGGGAGCACAGATACGCAGTATTTT. It specifies CASSDPLSRGSTDTQYF.

The J gene is TRBJ2-7, the V gene TRBV28, with 12 bases aligning to TRBD1. The CDR3 totals 17 residues. The V segment lost 6 bases and the J segment 2 bases; nucleotides outside the gene matches: 11. In germline, CDR1 is MDHEN, CDR2 SYDVKM. CDR3 nucleotides: TGTGCCAGCAGCCGGGGGACAGGGGGCGGCCACCCCTACGAGCAGTACTTC. Translating gives CASSRGTGGGHPYEQYF.